The subject of this entry is one T cell receptor beta chain. From germline, CDR1 is SQVTM and CDR2 ANQGSEA. Trimming cost V 3 bases and J 6 bases, with 18 bases left between them. The CDR3 spans 15 residues. This sample is part of a study of blood T cell repertoires in COVID-19. The overall study: There were acute and convalescent COVID-19 samples, and they came from the United States, Italy and Spain. Nucleic acid was either cDNA or gDNA, and it came from T cells, B-cell-depleted T cells, or PBMCs.

Under the authors' procedure: Reference gene primer amplification gave estimated nucleated cell counts. Clones were sequenced by immunoSEQ multiplex PCR, and TCRdb holds only the in-frame ones, with some missing. Clone size and V and J calls were adopted from that table, with D and trimming inferred from the DNA. Of about 240,000 clones listed, 86% are singletons. The V and J genes are TRBV29-1 and TRBJ2-1; D is perhaps TRBD1 (7 bases). The sample taken for sequencing was peripheral blood. This receptor was taken from a man between 60 and 70 years old with acute or convalescent COVID-19. Here the CDR3 DNA reads TGCAGCGTTGAGTCGGAGCCAGGGGGGATCAATGAGCAGTTCTTC. This translates into CSVESEPGGINEQFF.